The 9 T cell receptor beta chains reported below all come from one sample, sequenced in a study of patients and donors after allogeneic stem cell transplantation. In TCRdb, the RT-PCR reads were re-called with MiXCR into one record per CDR3 protein. The data contain 150,000 to 200,000 distinct CDR3 sequences, roughly 30% of them singletons. The sample consisted of blood, either unsorted or a sorted T cell fraction (not recorded which). The receptors stem from a human donor who was either an allogeneic HSCT recipient or a stem cell or donor lymphocyte infusion donor (not recorded which). It is not recorded whose cells these are; they may come from a transplant donor.

The chain couples TRBV2 to TRBJ1-2; D might be TRBD1 (6 bases). The CDR3 loop spans 14 amino acids. The germline V gene encodes CDR1 SNHLY and CDR2 FYNNEI. The ends were cut back, 11 bases at V and 0 bases at J, with 16 bases in the middle. The CDR3 region has the DNA TGTGCCGGAAGGACAGCTTTAGCTAACTATGGCTACACCTTC. As protein: CAGRTALANYGYTF.

This clonotype has just a few counts. The chain joins TRBV4-3 to TRBJ1-3; D is ambiguous. This CDR3 region has 14 residues. Germline CDR1 is LGHNA and CDR2 is YSLEER. Trimming shortened V by 4 bases and J by 0 bases, and 7 bases separated the two germline ends. In nucleotides, the CDR3 is TGCGCCAGCAGCCCCGTGGGCTCTGGAAACACCATATATTTT. Translated, it gives CASSPVGSGNTIYF.

The chain carries TRBV5-1 and TRBJ2-1; D ambiguous. V was clipped by 4 bases and J by 4 bases, with 9 bases between them. Per the germline V gene, CDR1 is SGHRS and CDR2 is YFSETQ. The CDR3 is 13 amino acids. CDR3 nucleotide sequence: TGCGCCAGCAGCAACCCAAGTTACAATGAGCAGTTCTTC. It translates to CASSNPSYNEQFF.

This clonotype has more than one count but fewer than ten. The chain combines TRBV5-6 with TRBJ2-5; either TRBD1 or TRBD2 may supply D (5 bases each). CDR1 and CDR2 (germline): SGHDT, YYEEEE. This CDR3 is built from 13 residues. V was cut by 0 bases and J by 4 bases, with 7 bases left in between. CDR3 residues: CASSLAGTETQYF. The CDR3 nucleotides read TGTGCCAGCAGCTTGGCGGGGACAGAGACCCAGTACTTC. The variable domain in full, with the rest retrieved from reference TRBV5-6 and TRBJ2-5, is DAGVTQSPTHLIKTRGQQVTLRCSPKSGHDTVSWYQQALGQGPQFIFQYYEEEERQRGNFPDRFSGHQFPNYSSELNVNALLLGDSALYLCASSLAGTETQYFGPGTRLLVL.

This clonotype was detected once. DNA for the CDR3: TGTGCCAGCAGCCAAGATTTTGGGCGGGATGAGACCCAGTACTTC. This codes for CASSQDFGRDETQYF. This chain connects TRBV4-2 to TRBJ2-5; TRBD2 might be the D (6 bases). The CDR3 covers 15 residues. Germline assignment: CDR1 LGHNA and CDR2 YNFKEQ. Trimming left V 0 bases short and J 5 bases short, with 13 bases between.

This chain joins TRBV2 and TRBJ2-7, with D possibly being TRBD1 (6 bases). The length of the CDR3 is 14 residues. CDR1 and CDR2 from the germline V gene are SNHLY and FYNNEI. Trimming took off 6 bases at V and 7 bases at J, with 19 bases between the two ends. CDR3 sequence: CASSPTGGRREQYF. The DNA of the CDR3 is TGTGCCAGCAGCCCGACAGGCGGTAGGAGGGAGCAGTACTTC.

This clonotype showed up just a few times. The chain joins TRBV7-9 to TRBJ2-3; 7 nucleotides match TRBD1. With V trimmed by 2 bases and J by 4 bases, 6 bases remained unmatched. This CDR3 contains 15 residues. Germline loops: CDR1 SEHNR, CDR2 FQNEAQ (reference sequence). The CDR3 protein is CASSLLSGTADTQYF. The CDR3 coding sequence is TGTGCCAGCAGCTTATTATCTGGGACAGCAGATACGCAGTATTTT.

V usage is TRBV20-1 and J usage is TRBJ2-1, with TRBD2 matching over 12 bases. Germline V gene data show CDR1 as DFQATT and CDR2 as SNEGSKA (reference sequence). This CDR3 comprises 17 residues. After removal of 3 bases from V and 0 bases from J, the junction contained 6 bases not matched to a gene. DNA for the CDR3: TGCAGTGCTAGCGGACTAGCGGGACAGAGCTCCTACAATGAGCAGTTCTTC. It yields the protein CSASGLAGQSSYNEQFF.

The chain employs TRBV2 and TRBJ2-7; D is perhaps TRBD1 (5 bases). Trimming removed 10 bases at V and 0 bases at J, with 22 bases between. There are 16 residues in the CDR3. CDR1 is SNHLY, CDR2 FYNNEI, per germline. The CDR3 spells CAILAVPIGHSYEQYF. As DNA, the CDR3 is TGTGCCATTTTAGCAGTTCCAATAGGACACTCCTACGAGCAGTACTTC.